Shown below are 16 T cell receptor beta chains from a single sample sequenced in a study of T cell repertoires in cytomegalovirus infection. From the reads, TCRdb called clonotypes with MiXCR, one entry per CDR3 protein. The sample has some 150,000 distinct CDR3 sequences, under 8.5% seen once. The sample was PBMCs. These receptors all stem from a human donor in good health (CMV status not recorded). Some clones in this sample may be carry-over from other donors' samples.

This clonotype was counted ten times or more. V usage is TRBV12-3 or TRBV12-4 and J usage is TRBJ2-1; D is unclear. V was cut by 5 bases and J by 9 bases, with 17 bases left in between. CDR3 length: 14 amino acids. CDR3 DNA: TGTGCCAGCAGTCCTCAGAGTAACGTTGGTGAGCAGTTCTTC. Its protein product is CASSPQSNVGEQFF.

At least ten counts were recorded for this clonotype. This rearrangement joins TRBV2 to TRBJ2-3, with unresolved D. CDR1 SNHLY and CDR2 FYNNEI come from the germline V gene. Trimming shortened V by 2 bases and J by 0 bases, and 9 bases separated the two germline ends. The CDR3 is 15 amino acids. CDR3: CASSEMGTSTDTQYF. CDR3 in DNA: TGTGCCAGCAGTGAAATGGGCACGAGCACAGATACGCAGTATTTT.

The CDR3 loop reads CASSFNREKLFF. As DNA, the CDR3 is TGTGCCAGCAGCTTTAACCGCGAAAAACTGTTTTTT. The chain couples TRBV7-4 to TRBJ1-4, with D hard to call. The length of the CDR3 is 12 residues. V lost 3 bases, J lost 8 bases, and 7 bases lay in between. CDR1 is SGHVT, CDR2 SQSDAQ, per germline.

This clonotype was detected many times. The genes are TRBV18 and TRBJ1-1; D ambiguous. The germline V gene has CDR1 KGHSH and CDR2 LQKENI. The CDR3 spans 15 residues. Trimming removed 2 bases from V and 5 bases from J, with 15 bases in between. CDR3 region: CASSPGTRRSTEAFF. The CDR3 DNA reads as TGTGCCAGCTCACCAGGAACTCGACGGTCGACTGAAGCTTTCTTT. The whole variable domain, filled in from reference TRBV18 and TRBJ1-1, reads NAGVMQNPRHLVRRRGQEARLRCSPMKGHSHVYWYRQLPEEGLKFMVYLQKENIIDESGMPKERFSAEFPKEGPSILRIQQVVRGDSAAYFCASSPGTRRSTEAFFGQGTRLTVV.

Ten or more counts support this clonotype. This chain connects TRBV12-3 or TRBV12-4 to TRBJ1-2; TRBD1 might be the D (5 bases). CDR3 length: 11 amino acids. V lost 7 bases to trimming and J lost 7 bases, with 10 bases between them. CDR3 region: CASTRDSGYTF. The CDR3 bases are TGTGCCAGCACCCGAGACAGTGGCTACACCTTC.

The rearrangement joins TRBV19 to TRBJ1-4, with D hard to call. Germline CDR1 is LNHDA and CDR2 is SQIVND (reference sequence). The CDR3 is made up of 13 amino acids. V was shortened by 2 bases and J by 7 bases, with 8 bases between the two germline ends. The CDR3, as DNA: TGTGCCAGTAGTATATCCGACGGTGAAAAACTGTTTTTT. Translating gives CASSISDGEKLFF.

This clonotype was observed many times. As DNA, the CDR3 is TGTGCCAGCAGTGAGAACAGGGGGCTCGGAAACACCATATATTTT. Protein product: CASSENRGLGNTIYF. V and J are TRBV2 and TRBJ1-3; the match to TRBD1 covers 9 bases. The trim removed 3 bases at V and 4 bases at J, leaving 4 bases unmatched. The CDR3 is made up of 15 amino acids. CDR1 and CDR2 (germline): SNHLY, FYNNEI.

In this sample, this clonotype turned up many times. The chain is built from TRBV6-2 or TRBV6-3 and TRBJ2-1; 9 bases align to TRBD1. The germline CDR1 and CDR2 sequences are MNHEY and SVGEGT. V dropped 6 bases and J dropped 5; count of bases not matched to a gene: 5. The CDR3 loop spans 14 amino acids. The CDR3 protein is CASSRQGGHNEQFF. The CDR3 DNA sequence: TGTGCCAGCAGCAGACAGGGGGGCCACAATGAGCAGTTCTTC.

This chain joins TRBV7-9 and TRBJ2-3; no clear D. Germline V CDR1 and CDR2: SEHNR, FQNEAQ (reference sequence). This CDR3 contains 14 residues. V was trimmed by 1 base and J by 4 bases, leaving 9 bases between them. Here the CDR3 DNA reads TGTGCCAGCAGCTTAGAAGTGCCCTCAGATACGCAGTATTTT. Protein sequence: CASSLEVPSDTQYF.

This clonotype was counted many times. This sequence joins TRBV19 and TRBJ2-3; 12 nucleotides align to TRBD2. V gave up 4 bases and J gave up 5 bases; unmatched junction bases: 13. The CDR3 sequence is 18 residues long. Germline V gives CDR1 LNHDA, CDR2 SQIVND (reference sequence). CDR3 amino acids: CASSKTSGGPGGGDTQYF. The CDR3 bases are TGTGCCAGTAGTAAGACTAGCGGGGGACCCGGGGGTGGAGATACGCAGTATTTT.

This clonotype came up many times. This chain uses TRBV6-1 with TRBJ1-1; D perhaps matches TRBD1 (6 bases). Germline V lookup: CDR1 MNHNS, CDR2 SASEGT. The length of the CDR3 is 15 residues. V dropped 6 bases and J dropped 5 bases, with 19 bases sitting between them. The CDR3, as DNA: TGTGCCAGCAGCCACTGGGAGGGGGTCCCTACTGAAGCTTTCTTT. Protein: CASSHWEGVPTEAFF.

This clonotype was observed a handful of times. The chain couples TRBV20-1 to TRBJ2-7, with 11 bases aligning to TRBD1. Germline trimming cut 0 bases from V and 7 bases from J; bases unmatched to any gene: 20. The germline gives CDR1 DFQATT, CDR2 SNEGSKA (reference sequence). The CDR3 runs 19 residues. The CDR3 spells CSAREGYNTGTGGTREQYF. The CDR3, as DNA: TGCAGTGCTAGAGAAGGTTATAATACCGGGACAGGGGGGACAAGAGAGCAGTACTTC.

The chain uses TRBV12-3 or TRBV12-4 and TRBJ1-1; perhaps TRBD1 as D (6 bases). This CDR3 region has 14 residues. V was pared by 7 bases and J by 5 bases, with 17 bases between. The CDR3 spells CASNRGGGGTEAFF. The CDR3 nucleotides are TGTGCCAGCAACCGGGGAGGGGGGGGAACTGAAGCTTTCTTT.

This clonotype has at least ten counts. The chain joins TRBV12-3 or TRBV12-4 to TRBJ1-5; 12 bases map to TRBD1. With 3 bases clipped from V and 1 base from J, the junction kept 7 bases outside the gene matches. There are 18 residues in the CDR3. The CDR3 here is CASSLAGTGGTSNQPQHF. DNA of the CDR3: TGTGCCAGCAGTTTGGCCGGGACAGGGGGCACGAGCAATCAGCCCCAGCATTTT.

Details on this clonotype: A much larger clone sits a single nucleotide away, making a read error possible. The CDR3 end shows no conserved phenylalanine or tryptophan, and so a read error is likely. The DNA is left out, because the CDR3 cannot be placed on it with certainty; the CDR3 is given as TCRdb lists it. V gene TRBV6-5 combines with J gene TRBJ2-7. The CDR3 is made up of 9 amino acids, end residues included. Germline V gene sequence: CDR1 MNHEY, CDR2 SVGAGI. The CDR3: CASSKRWWI.

This clonotype was seen at least ten times. V gene TRBV7-2 combines with J gene TRBJ2-3, with D hard to call. The V gene's germline CDR1 is SGHTA and CDR2 FQGNSA. V was clipped by 2 bases and J by 5 bases, with 8 bases between them. There are 13 residues in the CDR3. Here the CDR3 DNA reads TGTGCCAGCAGCTTAAGTTTCGGAGATACGCAGTATTTT. Protein: CASSLSFGDTQYF.